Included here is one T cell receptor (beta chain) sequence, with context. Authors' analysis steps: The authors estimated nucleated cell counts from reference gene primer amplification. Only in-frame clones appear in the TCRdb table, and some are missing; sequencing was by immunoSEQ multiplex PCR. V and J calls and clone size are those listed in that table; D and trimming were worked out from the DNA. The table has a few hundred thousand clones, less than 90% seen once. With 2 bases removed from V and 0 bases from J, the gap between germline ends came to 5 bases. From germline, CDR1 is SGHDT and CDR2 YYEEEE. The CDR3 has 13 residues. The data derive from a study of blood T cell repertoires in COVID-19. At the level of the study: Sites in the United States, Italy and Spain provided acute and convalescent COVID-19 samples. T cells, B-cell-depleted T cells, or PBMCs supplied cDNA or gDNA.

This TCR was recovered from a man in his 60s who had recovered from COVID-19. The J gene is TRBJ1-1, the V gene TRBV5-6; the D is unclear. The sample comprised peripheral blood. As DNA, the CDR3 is TGTGCCAGCAGCTTTTCCTTGAACACTGAAGCTTTCTTT. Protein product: CASSFSLNTEAFF.